This TCR beta chain was documented in a study of blood T cells in healthy people across ages. This clonotype was observed a handful of times. V gave up 5 bases and J gave up 5 bases; unmatched junction bases: 5. The CDR3 is made up of 13 amino acids. Germline values: CDR1 SEHNR, CDR2 FQNEAQ (reference sequence). Collection of around 10 milliliters of peripheral blood was performed for each donor. A sample-barcoded 5' primer and a J-beta primer mix were used in a second PCR of roughly 6 to 11 cycles. Each cDNA molecule received a tag from a template-switch adaptor that had 12 random nucleotides. In TCRdb, the 5' RACE reads were re-called with MiXCR into one record per CDR3 protein. The sample consists of 1 million or so distinct CDR3 sequences, 25% of them appearing once. This sample was shared with a second study, whose subject was T cells of mothers and their children.

The specimen sequenced was blood. The rearrangement uses TRBV7-9 and TRBJ2-5, with 7 bases lining up with TRBD1. The receptor's source is a girl aged 2 to 9 in good health. CDR3 DNA sequence: TGTGCCAGCAGCCAGGGGGTAGCGGAGACCCAGTACTTC. The encoded protein is CASSQGVAETQYF.